These 27 T cell receptor beta chains came from one sample sequenced in a study of blood T cell repertoires in COVID-19. The protocol was immunoSEQ multiplex PCR, while the TCRdb copy is restricted to in-frame clones and leaves out a portion. The table records about 180,000 clones, approximately 92% of them present only once. Sequencing was carried out using PBMCs or T cells enriched from blood (not recorded which). All receptors derive from a woman aged 40 to 50 with acute COVID-19.

The chain has TRBV5-1 and TRBJ2-2; tentative D call: TRBD2 (6 bases). The length of the CDR3 is 16 residues. Germline V CDR1 and CDR2: SGHRS, YFSETQ. V was pared by 4 bases and J by 6 bases, with 19 bases between. In DNA, the CDR3 is TGCGCCAGCAGCCTCACCGTCGGGAGAACTGCCGGGGAGCTGTTTTTT. It yields the protein CASSLTVGRTAGELFF.

The V call is TRBV13, the J call TRBJ1-1, with a weak D call TRBD1 (6 bases). Trimming cost V 5 bases and J 3 bases, with 16 bases left between them. This CDR3 has 15 amino acids. CDR1 PRHDT and CDR2 FYEKMQ come from the germline V gene (reference sequence). The CDR3 nucleotides are TGTGCCAGCAGCCCAGCGGGGGCGGGGCACACTGAAGCTTTCTTT. It specifies CASSPAGAGHTEAFF.

This clone showed up just once. This rearrangement joins TRBV7-2 to TRBJ2-5, with a tentative D call TRBD2 (6 bases). The CDR3 runs to 15 residues. Looked up from germline, CDR1 is SGHTA and CDR2 is FQGNSA. Between the trimmed V and J ends, which lost 0 bases and 5 bases, there was a span of 13 bases. The CDR3 protein is CASSLASLAAETQYF. DNA of the CDR3: TGTGCCAGCAGCTTAGCGTCGTTAGCGGCCGAGACCCAGTACTTC.

The gene calls are TRBV18 and TRBJ2-5; tentatively, D is TRBD2 (6 bases). Deletions cut 5 bases from V and 5 bases from J, with 12 bases between. Germline V CDR1 and CDR2: KGHSH, LQKENI. This CDR3 spans 13 amino acids. In nucleotides, the CDR3 is TGTGCCAGCTCATCGACTAGAACGGAGACCCAGTACTTC. Amino acid sequence: CASSSTRTETQYF.

This clone was observed a few times. The chain combines TRBV4-1 with TRBJ2-7, with 11 bases matching TRBD2. Germline CDR1 reads MGHRA; CDR2 reads YSYEKL. With 3 bases clipped from V and 2 bases from J, the junction kept 3 bases outside the gene matches. The CDR3 is 15 residues long. The CDR3 here is CASSQGGLAAYEQYF. The CDR3 DNA is TGCGCCAGCAGCCAGGGGGGACTAGCGGCCTACGAGCAGTACTTC.

The chain combines TRBV27 with TRBJ1-3; D unresolved. The V gene's germline CDR1 is MNHEY and CDR2 SMNVEV (reference sequence). The CDR3 covers 15 residues. V was pared by 5 bases and J by 0 bases, with 11 bases between. CDR3 sequence: CASSVRWSSGNTIYF. CDR3 sequence (DNA): TGTGCCAGCAGTGTTCGTTGGAGCTCTGGAAACACCATATATTTT.

The V gene is TRBV19, the J gene TRBJ2-5, with 7 bases fitting TRBD1. The CDR3 runs 18 residues. The ends lost 4 bases at V and 1 base at J; junction bases unmatched: 15. Germline loops: CDR1 LNHDA, CDR2 SQIVND (reference sequence). The CDR3 DNA reads TGTGCCAGTAGTAACCAACCCTCGACAGGGAGCAGCCAAGAGACCCAGTACTTC. Its protein product is CASSNQPSTGSSQETQYF.

The CDR3 DNA reads as TGTGCCAGCAGCATTTCAGGGGATGGCTACACCTTC. It codes for CASSISGDGYTF. This rearrangement joins TRBV28 to TRBJ1-2, with a possible D match to TRBD1 (6 bases). The V end lost 6 bases, the J end lost 6 bases, and 11 bases lay between the germline ends. Per germline, CDR1 MDHEN and CDR2 SYDVKM. The CDR3 runs 12 residues.

The rearrangement links TRBV11-2 to TRBJ2-2, with TRBD2 matching over 8 bases. Germline assignment: CDR1 SGHAT and CDR2 FQNNGV. This CDR3 contains 15 residues. The junction had 5 bases not matched to a gene; V was cut back by 1 base and J by 7 bases. The CDR3, as DNA: TGTGCCAGCAGCTTAGCGGGAGGGCCTATCGGGGAGCTGTTTTTT. Encoded protein: CASSLAGGPIGELFF.

The V gene is TRBV12-5, the J gene TRBJ2-6; 9 bases map to TRBD1. Germline values: CDR1 LGHNT, CDR2 FRNRAP. Trimming at V came to 1 base and at J to 2 bases, leaving 3 bases not matched to a gene. The CDR3 contains 17 residues. CDR3 protein: CASGLADRGAGANVLTF. CDR3 in DNA: TGTGCTAGTGGTTTGGCCGACAGGGGGGCTGGGGCCAACGTCCTGACTTTC.

The CDR3 here is CASSSTSGGITDTQYF. The CDR3 bases are TGTGCCAGTAGTTCCACTAGCGGGGGGATCACAGATACGCAGTATTTT. V and J are TRBV19 and TRBJ2-3; 12 bases match TRBD2. This CDR3 comprises 16 residues. The germline V gene has CDR1 LNHDA and CDR2 SQIVND (reference sequence). The J segment lost 2 bases and the V segment lost 5 bases, leaving 5 bases of the junction unmatched.

This clone occurred once. The chain carries TRBV10-3 and TRBJ2-7; D gene uncertain. V dropped 6 bases and J dropped 0 bases, with 9 bases sitting between them. The germline V gene encodes CDR1 ENHRY and CDR2 SYGVKD. This CDR3 is built from 13 residues. The chain's CDR3 is CAIRVGSSYEQYF. Here the CDR3 DNA reads TGTGCCATCAGGGTGGGCAGCTCCTACGAGCAGTACTTC.

The chain uses TRBV30 and TRBJ1-1; the D gene is possibly TRBD1 (5 bases). The CDR3 consists of 15 residues. Trimming stripped 0 bases from V and 2 bases from J, with 13 bases between. Germline-derived CDR1 and CDR2 are GTSNPN and SVGIG (reference sequence). The CDR3 sequence is CAWSVGREANTEAFF. CDR3 sequence (DNA): TGTGCCTGGAGTGTAGGCAGGGAGGCCAACACTGAAGCTTTCTTT.

This chain joins TRBV4-1 and TRBJ2-7; D may be TRBD1 (7 bases). V was trimmed by 6 bases and J by 0 bases, leaving 12 bases between them. CDR1 and CDR2 from the germline V gene are MGHRA and YSYEKL. The CDR3 sequence is 14 residues long. The CDR3, as DNA: TGCGCCAGCAGTTATCAGGGGGGCTCCTACGAGCAGTACTTC. It translates to CASSYQGGSYEQYF.

V gene TRBV24-1 combines with J gene TRBJ2-3; D not certain. The germline V and J ends were trimmed by 3 bases and 3 bases, with 12 bases remaining between them. Germline CDR1 is KGHDR and CDR2 is SFDVKD. This CDR3 contains 15 residues. The CDR3 DNA follows: TGTGCCACCAGTGATCCCCGGGTCCGAACAGATACGCAGTATTTT. This gives the protein CATSDPRVRTDTQYF.

This clone was recorded once. The rearrangement joins TRBV30 to TRBJ2-2; D might be TRBD2 (6 bases). V lost 2 bases and J lost 2, with 12 bases in between. This CDR3 is built from 15 residues. CDR1 GTSNPN and CDR2 SVGIG come from the germline V gene (reference sequence). CDR3 in DNA: TGTGCCTGGAGTAAGGGTAGCGGAAACACCGGGGAGCTGTTTTTT. Translating gives CAWSKGSGNTGELFF.

This clone was seen more than once but under ten times. CDR3 protein: CASSVASGAERETQYF. Written as DNA, the CDR3 is TGTGCCAGCAGCGTAGCAAGCGGGGCGGAGCGAGAGACCCAGTACTTC. The chain uses TRBV9 and TRBJ2-5, with 7 bases aligning to TRBD2. The CDR3 loop spans 16 amino acids. CDR1 SGDLS and CDR2 YYNGEE come from the germline V gene. V lost 0 bases, J lost 4 bases, and 9 bases stayed unmatched.

The V gene is TRBV28, the J gene TRBJ1-4; tentatively, D is TRBD1 (5 bases). The CDR3 has 12 amino acids. Trimming took 8 bases from V and 10 from J, leaving 14 bases between them. Per the germline V gene, CDR1 is MDHEN and CDR2 is SYDVKM. DNA for the CDR3: TGTGCCAGCTCGGGGGGACCCGGAAAACTGTTTTTT. It yields the protein CASSGGPGKLFF.

The CDR3 region has the DNA TGTGCCAGCAGCTTGGCCCAGGTCCTGGTGGGCTACACCTTC. This encodes CASSLAQVLVGYTF. This chain connects TRBV5-6 to TRBJ1-2, with no clear D. Germline V gives CDR1 SGHDT, CDR2 YYEEEE. The CDR3 totals 14 residues. V was cut by 0 bases and J by 8 bases, with 14 bases left in between. The whole variable domain, remainder taken from reference TRBV5-6 and TRBJ1-2, is DAGVTQSPTHLIKTRGQQVTLRCSPKSGHDTVSWYQQALGQGPQFIFQYYEEEERQRGNFPDRFSGHQFPNYSSELNVNALLLGDSALYLCASSLAQVLVGYTFGSGTRLTVV.

The V gene is TRBV5-6, the J gene TRBJ2-1; the D gene is possibly TRBD2 (5 bases). The CDR3 is 15 amino acids. Trimming stripped 5 bases from V and 0 bases from J, with 12 bases between. Germline loops: CDR1 SGHDT, CDR2 YYEEEE. CDR3 sequence (DNA): TGTGCCAGCAGGACTATCCCAAGCTCCTACAATGAGCAGTTCTTC. Its translation: CASRTIPSSYNEQFF.

This chain joins TRBV7-9 and TRBJ2-7; 9 bases line up with TRBD1. CDR1 and CDR2 from the germline V gene are SEHNR and FQNEAQ (reference sequence). The CDR3 totals 13 residues. The V gene end was trimmed by 3 bases and the J gene end by 3 bases; junction bases not matched to a gene: 0. DNA of the CDR3: TGTGCCAGCAGCTTGACAGGGGGCTACGAGCAGTACTTC. It yields the protein CASSLTGGYEQYF.

This chain links TRBV1 with TRBJ2-7; TRBD2, as called in the table, went unchecked against the DNA. TRBV1 is reported as a pseudogene. CDR3 size: 13 residues. CDR3 region: CTSSQDAGYEQYF. CDR3 sequence (DNA): TGCACCAGCAGCCAAGATGCCGGCTACGAGCAGTACTTC.

This clone was counted only a few times. The rearrangement joins TRBV27 to TRBJ1-5; 7 bases map to TRBD1. This CDR3 is 13 amino acids long. CDR1 is MNHEY, CDR2 SMNVEV, per germline (reference sequence). The ends lost 5 bases at V and 9 bases at J; junction bases unmatched: 7. The CDR3, as DNA: TGTGCCAGCAGTGCTCAGGGGGATACGCCCCAGCATTTT. Residues: CASSAQGDTPQHF.

The V call is TRBV5-1, the J call TRBJ1-1; tentatively, D is TRBD1 (6 bases). Germline V gene lookup returns CDR1 SGHRS and CDR2 YFSETQ. The CDR3 length is 16 residues. Trimming pared 3 bases from V and 1 base from J, leaving 16 bases between. Written as DNA, the CDR3 is TGCGCCAGCAGCTCCCGCGCCGGGACACCGAACACTGAAGCTTTCTTT. Protein product: CASSSRAGTPNTEAFF.

The chain carries TRBV10-2 and TRBJ1-4, with D maybe TRBD1 (6 bases). The V gene lost 4 bases and the J gene lost 7 bases, with 13 bases spanning the gap. Germline V CDR1 and CDR2: WSHSY, SAAADI. This CDR3 comprises 14 residues. CDR3 in amino acids: CASSGPGEGEKLFF. The CDR3 nucleotides read TGCGCCAGCAGTGGGCCAGGGGAGGGTGAAAAACTGTTTTTT.

The chain carries TRBV2 and TRBJ2-7; 9 nucleotides match TRBD1. This CDR3 region has 15 residues. Germline assignment: CDR1 SNHLY and CDR2 FYNNEI. V lost 6 bases, J lost 3 bases, and 9 bases stayed unmatched. The CDR3 DNA is TGTGCCAGCAGCATGGACAGGGGCATAGGCTACGAGCAGTACTTC. This codes for CASSMDRGIGYEQYF.

V and J are TRBV7-9 and TRBJ2-7, with TRBD1 matching over 8 bases. The J segment lost 3 bases and the V segment lost 10 bases, leaving 5 bases of the junction unmatched. This CDR3 region has 12 residues. Germline CDR1 and CDR2: SEHNR and FQNEAQ (reference sequence). Here the CDR3 DNA reads TGTGCCACGATGGACAGGGTCTACGAGCAGTACTTC. As protein: CATMDRVYEQYF.